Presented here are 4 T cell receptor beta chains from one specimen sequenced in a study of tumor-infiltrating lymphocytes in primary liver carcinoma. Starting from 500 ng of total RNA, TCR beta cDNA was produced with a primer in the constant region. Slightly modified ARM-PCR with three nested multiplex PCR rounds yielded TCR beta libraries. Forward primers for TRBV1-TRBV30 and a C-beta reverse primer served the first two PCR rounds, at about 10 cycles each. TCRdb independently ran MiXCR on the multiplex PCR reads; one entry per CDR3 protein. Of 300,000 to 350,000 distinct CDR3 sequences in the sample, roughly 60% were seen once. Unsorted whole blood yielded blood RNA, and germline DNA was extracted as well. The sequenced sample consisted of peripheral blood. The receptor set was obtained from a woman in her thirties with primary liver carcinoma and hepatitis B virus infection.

The chain's CDR3 is CSARLSGYTF. In DNA form, the CDR3 reads TGCAGTGCACGCCTCTCGGGCTACACCTTC. The rearrangement uses TRBV20-1 and TRBJ1-2; D unclear. This CDR3 region has 10 residues. Between the trimmed V and J ends, which lost 6 bases and 8 bases, there was a span of 10 bases. Germline lookup yields CDR1 DFQATT and CDR2 SNEGSKA (reference sequence).

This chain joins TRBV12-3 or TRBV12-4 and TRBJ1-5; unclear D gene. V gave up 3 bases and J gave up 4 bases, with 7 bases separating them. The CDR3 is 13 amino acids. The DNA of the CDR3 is TGTGCCAGCAGTTTGGGCAGAAATCAGCCCCAGCATTTT. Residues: CASSLGRNQPQHF.

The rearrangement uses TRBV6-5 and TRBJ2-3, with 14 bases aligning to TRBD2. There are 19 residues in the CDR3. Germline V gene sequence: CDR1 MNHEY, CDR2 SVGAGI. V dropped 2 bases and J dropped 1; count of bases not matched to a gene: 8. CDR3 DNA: TGTGCCAGCAGTTACAGGGGGGGACTAGCGGGAGAGGGCACAGATACGCAGTATTTT. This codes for CASSYRGGLAGEGTDTQYF.

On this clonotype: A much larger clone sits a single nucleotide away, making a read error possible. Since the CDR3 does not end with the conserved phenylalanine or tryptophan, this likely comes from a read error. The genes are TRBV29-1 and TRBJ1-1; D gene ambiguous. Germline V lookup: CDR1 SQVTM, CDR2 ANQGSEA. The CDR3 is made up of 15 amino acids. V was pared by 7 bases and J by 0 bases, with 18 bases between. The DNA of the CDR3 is TGCAGCGGGGATTTCTCGGGGAACATGAACACTGAAGCTTTCTAT. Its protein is CSGDFSGNMNTEAFY.